The T cell receptor beta chain described here comes from a study of radiation and T cells in renal cell carcinoma. General study points: Dominant CDR3 motifs were more common in irradiated tumors than controls.

Treatment: treatment-naive control, cytoreductive nephrectomy. The V and J ends lost 0 bases and 10 bases respectively, with 15 bases between them. Germline V lookup: CDR1 SGDLS, CDR2 YYNGEE. This CDR3 has 14 amino acids. Turning to this clone: The antigen is not known.

Produced via immunoSEQ multiplex PCR; TCRdb's table is partial and in-frame only. This table has tens of thousands of clones, roughly 50% appearing once. This specimen was tumor tissue, taken from a patient whose treatment was nephrectomy without radiotherapy. The TCR sequence derives from a man aged 40-49 years with renal cell carcinoma. V gene TRBV9 combines with J gene TRBJ2-3; unclear D gene. Here the CDR3 DNA reads TGTGCCAGCAGCGTAGGGGGTAGGTTGACGGCGCAGTATTTT. It specifies CASSVGGRLTAQYF. Variable domain in full (rest from reference TRBV9 and TRBJ2-3): DSGVTQTPKHLITATGQRVTLRCSPRSGDLSVYWYQQSLDQGLQFLIQYYNGEERAKGNILERFSAQQFPDLHSELNLSSLELGDSALYFCASSVGGRLTAQYFGPGTRLTVL.